The clone carrying this T cell receptor (beta chain) was detected ten times or more. This CDR3 region has 13 residues. Trimming removed 5 bases from V and 3 bases from J, with 11 bases in between. CDR1 and CDR2 from the germline V gene are SGHTA and FQGNSA. This entry comes from a study of T cells in Graves' hyperthyroidism and ophthalmopathy. Amplification yielded TCR beta CDR3 regions, with RNA transcripts as the source. The study used the HTBI primer set for a first-round RT-PCR of the TCR CDR3. TCRdb independently ran MiXCR on the multiplex PCR reads; one entry per CDR3 protein. The sample lists roughly 550,000 distinct CDR3 sequences, more than 15% occurring once.

The TCR originated in a woman in her 30s with Graves' ophthalmopathy. Sequenced input: blood. The rearrangement joins TRBV7-2 to TRBJ2-7, with D perhaps matching TRBD1 (6 bases). Written as DNA, the CDR3 is TGTGCCAGCAGCCGACAGGAGAACTACGAGCAGTACTTC. Amino acids: CASSRQENYEQYF. Complete variable domain (other parts from reference TRBV7-2 and TRBJ2-7): GAGVSQSPSNKVTEKGKDVELRCDPISGHTALYWYRQSLGQGLEFLIYFQGNSAPDKSGLPSDRFSAERTGGSVSTLTIQRTQQEDSAVYLCASSRQENYEQYFGPGTRLTVT.